Here is one TCR beta chain with its context. One end of the junction does not line up with germline, which may come from a read error. The authors ran a second PCR of roughly 7 to 11 cycles using a sample-barcoded 5' primer and a J-beta primer mix. In TCRdb, the 5' RACE reads were re-called with MiXCR into one record per CDR3 protein. This table has some 1.1 million distinct CDR3 sequences, less than 45% appearing once. The record originates from a study of blood T cells in healthy people across ages. CDR1 and CDR2 from the germline V gene are LGHNA and YNFKEQ. The CDR3 is 15 amino acids. Sequencing input: blood. The chain couples TRBV4-2 to TRBJ2-1; D may correspond to TRBD1 or TRBD2 (5 bases each). The clonotype comes from a man between 18 and 35 years old in good health. The CDR3 protein is CAGSQGTGTYNEQFF. DNA of the CDR3: TGTGCCGGCAGCCAGGGTACCGGGACCTACAATGAGCAGTTCTTC.